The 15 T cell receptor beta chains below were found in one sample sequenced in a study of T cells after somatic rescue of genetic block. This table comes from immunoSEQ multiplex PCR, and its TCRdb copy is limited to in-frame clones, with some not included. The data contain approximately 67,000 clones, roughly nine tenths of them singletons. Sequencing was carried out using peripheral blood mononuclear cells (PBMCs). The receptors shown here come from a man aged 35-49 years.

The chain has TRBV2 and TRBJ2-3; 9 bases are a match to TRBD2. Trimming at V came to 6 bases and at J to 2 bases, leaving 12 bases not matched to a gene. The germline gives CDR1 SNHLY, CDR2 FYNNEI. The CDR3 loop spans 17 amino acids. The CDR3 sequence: CASRQGLAGPLTDTQYF. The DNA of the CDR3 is TGTGCCAGCAGGCAGGGCCTAGCGGGGCCCCTCACAGATACGCAGTATTTT.

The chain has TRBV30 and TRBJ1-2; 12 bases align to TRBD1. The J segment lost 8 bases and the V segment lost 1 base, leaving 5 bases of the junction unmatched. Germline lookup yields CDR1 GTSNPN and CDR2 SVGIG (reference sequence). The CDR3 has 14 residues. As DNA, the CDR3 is TGTGCCTGGAGTGCCGGGACAGGGGGCAGAGGCTACACCTTC. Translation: CAWSAGTGGRGYTF.

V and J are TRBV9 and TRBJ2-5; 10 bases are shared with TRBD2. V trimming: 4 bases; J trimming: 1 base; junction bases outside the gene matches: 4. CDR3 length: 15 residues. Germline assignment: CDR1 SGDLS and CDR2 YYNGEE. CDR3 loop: CASSSGGAPQETQYF. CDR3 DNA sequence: TGTGCCAGCAGCAGCGGGGGGGCCCCCCAAGAGACCCAGTACTTC. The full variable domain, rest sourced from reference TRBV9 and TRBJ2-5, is DSGVTQTPKHLITATGQRVTLRCSPRSGDLSVYWYQQSLDQGLQFLIQYYNGEERAKGNILERFSAQQFPDLHSELNLSSLELGDSALYFCASSSGGAPQETQYFGPGTRLLVL.

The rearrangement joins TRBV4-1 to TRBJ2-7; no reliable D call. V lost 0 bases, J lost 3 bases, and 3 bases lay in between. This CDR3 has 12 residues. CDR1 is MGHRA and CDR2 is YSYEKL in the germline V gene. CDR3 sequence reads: CASSQDGYEQYF. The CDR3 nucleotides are TGCGCCAGCAGCCAAGATGGCTACGAGCAGTACTTC.

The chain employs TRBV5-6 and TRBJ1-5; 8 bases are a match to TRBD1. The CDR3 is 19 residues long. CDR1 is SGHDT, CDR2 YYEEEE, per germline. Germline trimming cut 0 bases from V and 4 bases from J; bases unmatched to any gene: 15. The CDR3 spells CASSLEESGQGDRNQPQHF. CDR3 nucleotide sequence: TGTGCCAGCAGCTTGGAAGAGTCAGGACAGGGTGATCGGAATCAGCCCCAGCATTTT.

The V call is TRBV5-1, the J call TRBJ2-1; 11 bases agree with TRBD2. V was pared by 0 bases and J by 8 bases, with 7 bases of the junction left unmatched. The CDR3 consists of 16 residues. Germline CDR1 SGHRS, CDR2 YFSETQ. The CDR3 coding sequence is TGCGCCAGCAGCTTGGCCTCTAGCGGGGGGACCGATGAGCAGTTCTTC. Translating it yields CASSLASSGGTDEQFF.

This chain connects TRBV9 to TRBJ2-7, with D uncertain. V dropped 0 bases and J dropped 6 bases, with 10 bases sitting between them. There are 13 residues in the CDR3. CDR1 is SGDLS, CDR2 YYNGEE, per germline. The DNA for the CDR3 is TGTGCCAGCAGCGTAGGCCTCGGCTTCGAGCAGTACTTC. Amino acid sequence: CASSVGLGFEQYF.

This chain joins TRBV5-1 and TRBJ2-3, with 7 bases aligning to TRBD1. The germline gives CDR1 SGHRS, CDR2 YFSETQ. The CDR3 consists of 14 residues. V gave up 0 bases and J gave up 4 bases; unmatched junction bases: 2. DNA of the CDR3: TGCGCCAGCAGCTTGGGACAGGGCGCAGATACGCAGTATTTT. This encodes CASSLGQGADTQYF.

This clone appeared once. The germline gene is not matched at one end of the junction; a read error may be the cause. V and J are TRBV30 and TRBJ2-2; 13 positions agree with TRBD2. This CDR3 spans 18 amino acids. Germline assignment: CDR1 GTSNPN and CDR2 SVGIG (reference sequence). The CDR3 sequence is CAWTGLAGDERSHRGAVF. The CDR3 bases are TGTGCCTGGACAGGACTAGCGGGAGACGAGAGATCACACCGGGGAGCTGTTTTT.

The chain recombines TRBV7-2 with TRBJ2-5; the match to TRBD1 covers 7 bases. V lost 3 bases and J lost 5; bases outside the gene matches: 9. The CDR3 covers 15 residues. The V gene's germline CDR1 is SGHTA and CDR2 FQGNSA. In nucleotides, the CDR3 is TGTGCCAGCAGCTTCTTTGACAGGGTGGGGGAGACCCAGTACTTC. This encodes CASSFFDRVGETQYF.

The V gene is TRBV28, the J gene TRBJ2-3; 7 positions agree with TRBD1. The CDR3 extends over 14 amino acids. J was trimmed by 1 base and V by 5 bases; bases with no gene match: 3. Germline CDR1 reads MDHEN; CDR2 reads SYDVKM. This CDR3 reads CASSLGQGTDTQYF. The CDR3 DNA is TGTGCCAGCAGTCTAGGACAGGGCACAGATACGCAGTATTTT.

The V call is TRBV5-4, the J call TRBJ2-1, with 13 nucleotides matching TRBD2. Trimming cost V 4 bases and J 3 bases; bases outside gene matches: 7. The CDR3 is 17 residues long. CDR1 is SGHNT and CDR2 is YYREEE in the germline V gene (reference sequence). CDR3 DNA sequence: TGTGCCAGCAGCCCCCCTGGGACTAGCGGGGACTACAATGAGCAGTTCTTC. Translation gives CASSPPGTSGDYNEQFF.

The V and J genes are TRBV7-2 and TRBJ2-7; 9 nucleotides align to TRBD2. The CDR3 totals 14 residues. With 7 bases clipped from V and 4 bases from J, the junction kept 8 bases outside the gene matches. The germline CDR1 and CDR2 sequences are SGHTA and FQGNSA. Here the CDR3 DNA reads TGTGCCAGCAAGCTAGCGGGGATATATTACGAGCAGTACTTC. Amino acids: CASKLAGIYYEQYF.

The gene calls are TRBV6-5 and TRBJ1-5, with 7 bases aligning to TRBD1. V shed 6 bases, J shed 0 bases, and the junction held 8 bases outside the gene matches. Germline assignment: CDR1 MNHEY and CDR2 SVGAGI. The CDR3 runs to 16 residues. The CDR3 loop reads CASSYRGRISNQPQHF. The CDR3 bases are TGTGCCAGCAGCTACAGGGGCAGGATTAGCAATCAGCCCCAGCATTTT.

The CDR3 protein is CASSLQVNNEQFF. CDR3 bases: TGCGCCAGCAGCTTGCAGGTAAACAATGAGCAGTTCTTC. The chain joins TRBV5-1 to TRBJ2-1; D not resolved. Germline V gives CDR1 SGHRS, CDR2 YFSETQ. With 1 base removed from V and 5 bases from J, the gap between germline ends came to 7 bases. This CDR3 is built from 13 residues.